The text below deals with one T cell receptor beta chain. From germline, CDR1 is MNHEY and CDR2 SMNVEV (reference sequence). The CDR3 contains 14 residues. With 6 bases removed from V and 8 bases from J, the gap between germline ends came to 16 bases. These data originate in a study of control samples from healthy donors and cancer patients. TCRdb keeps only in-frame clones here, not all; method: immunoSEQ multiplex PCR. The sample lists 50,000 or so clones, 95% to 97% seen once, with about 1.1% in the top ten. This TCR came from a woman between 18 and 29 years old in good health. The chain joins TRBV27 to TRBJ1-4, with D maybe TRBD1 (5 bases). The sequenced sample consisted of blood. CDR3 sequence: CASRQRGGGEKLFF. The CDR3 bases are TGTGCCAGCAGGCAACGGGGGGGTGGGGAAAAACTGTTTTTT.